This T cell receptor (beta chain) was found in a study of blood T cell repertoires in COVID-19. Study summary: Sources were T cells, B-cell-depleted T cells, or PBMCs; the material itself was cDNA or gDNA.

Authors' processing steps: From reference gene primer amplification, estimates of nucleated cell counts were derived. TCRdb keeps only in-frame clones here, not all; method: immunoSEQ multiplex PCR. That table supplies the V and J calls and clone size; D and trimming were determined from the DNA. Among 310,000 or so clones listed, roughly 89% were seen once. Those enrolled in Seattle joined during active infection and were followed longitudinally afterward. Trimming at V came to 4 bases and at J to 1 base, leaving 4 bases not matched to a gene. This CDR3 has 15 residues. Germline values: CDR1 MGHRA, CDR2 YSYEKL.

The sequencing sample was made of peripheral blood. V is TRBV4-1 and J is TRBJ1-5, with TRBD1 matching over 7 bases. This clonotype was sampled from a man younger than 45 with COVID-19, enrolled during active disease. The CDR3 nucleotides read TGCGCCAGCAGCCGACAGGGACAGAGCAATCAGCCCCAGCATTTT. Translated, it gives CASSRQGQSNQPQHF.